The 21 T cell receptor beta chains below all came from one sample that was sequenced in a study of T cell responses to AZD1222 COVID-19 vaccine. Measured with immunoSEQ multiplex PCR; TCRdb has only the in-frame clones, and not every one. The table records roughly 190,000 clones, approximately 92% of them present only once. This material consisted of peripheral blood, taken on day 0 of AZD1222 vaccination. Source of these receptors: an adult in good health.

This rearrangement joins TRBV3-1 (or the pseudogene TRBV3-2) to TRBJ2-5, with 7 positions matching TRBD1. In germline, CDR1 is LGHDT, CDR2 YNNKEL (reference sequence). The CDR3 sequence is 16 residues long. The V gene end was trimmed by 4 bases and the J gene end by 2 bases; junction bases not matched to a gene: 10. CDR3 region: CASSPYRQGPQETQYF. The CDR3 nucleotides read TGTGCCAGCAGCCCCTATCGACAGGGACCGCAAGAGACCCAGTACTTC.

V gene TRBV5-8 combines with J gene TRBJ1-2; no firm D call. This CDR3 is 14 amino acids long. Germline assignment: CDR1 SGHTS and CDR2 YDEGEE. Trimming stripped 0 bases from V and 1 base from J, with 7 bases between. The CDR3 loop is CASSLVLINYGYTF. CDR3 nucleotide sequence: TGTGCCAGCAGCTTGGTGCTGATTAACTATGGCTACACCTTC.

The V gene is TRBV28, the J gene TRBJ2-7; possible D gene TRBD2, 5 bases. The CDR3 loop spans 16 amino acids. The V gene lost 5 bases and the J gene lost 1 base, with 18 bases spanning the gap. Per the germline V gene, CDR1 is MDHEN and CDR2 is SYDVKM. As DNA, the CDR3 is TGTGCCAGCAGTCCTCTCCCAGCGGTACAGTCCTACGAGCAGTACTTC. Protein product: CASSPLPAVQSYEQYF.

The chain uses TRBV4-1 and TRBJ1-2, with D perhaps TRBD1 (6 bases). The CDR3 contains 14 residues. Germline loops: CDR1 MGHRA, CDR2 YSYEKL. V was pared by 1 base and J by 8 bases, with 14 bases between. This CDR3 is CASSQGRTVGGYTF. CDR3 nucleotide sequence: TGCGCCAGCAGCCAAGGCCGGACAGTCGGAGGCTACACCTTC.

The chain combines TRBV11-2 with TRBJ2-7, with D unclear. The germline V and J ends were trimmed by 5 bases and 2 bases, with 16 bases remaining between them. The CDR3 is 15 residues long. Germline V gene data show CDR1 as SGHAT and CDR2 as FQNNGV. For the CDR3, the DNA is TGTGCCAGCAGCAGCCCCTCAAGGGCCCCCTACGAGCAGTACTTC. Translated: CASSSPSRAPYEQYF.

Concerning this clone: Other nucleotide sequences from this sample produce the same CDR3. This chain joins TRBV3-1 (or the pseudogene TRBV3-2) and TRBJ2-3, with 9 bases aligning to TRBD2. J lost 5 bases, V lost 4 bases, and 1 base had no gene match. Per the germline V gene, CDR1 is LGHDT and CDR2 is YNNKEL (reference sequence). This CDR3 has 13 residues. CDR3 nucleotide sequence: TGTGCCAGCAGCCTTAGCGGGGGAGATACGCAGTATTTT. It translates to CASSLSGGDTQYF.

The V gene is TRBV27, the J gene TRBJ1-2, with a possible D match to TRBD1 (5 bases). Per germline, CDR1 MNHEY and CDR2 SMNVEV (reference sequence). Trimming pared 8 bases from V and 6 bases from J, leaving 13 bases between. The CDR3 has 12 residues. The CDR3 DNA follows: TGTGCCAGCGGGGGGGGAGTAAATGGCTACACCTTC. Translating gives CASGGGVNGYTF.

The chain carries TRBV7-3 and TRBJ2-5; possibly TRBD1 for D (5 bases). Trimming left V 4 bases short and J 4 bases short, with 13 bases between. The germline V gene encodes CDR1 SGHTA and CDR2 FQGTGA. This CDR3 contains 14 residues. Here the CDR3 reads CASSSTGEGETQYF. In DNA form, the CDR3 reads TGTGCCAGCAGCTCTACAGGAGAAGGAGAGACCCAGTACTTC.

The chain combines TRBV4-2 with TRBJ2-5, with 11 bases lining up with TRBD2. Germline CDR1 and CDR2: LGHNA and YNFKEQ. V was pared by 3 bases and J by 3 bases, with 9 bases of the junction left unmatched. The CDR3 totals 17 residues. Written as DNA, the CDR3 is TGTGCCAGCAGCCATCGTCTAGCGGGGGGTCTGGAAGAGACCCAGTACTTC. This sequence encodes CASSHRLAGGLEETQYF.

The chain links TRBV18 to TRBJ2-2; TRBD2 is a possible D gene (6 bases). Trimming took off 0 bases at V and 4 bases at J, with 12 bases between the two ends. Germline assignment: CDR1 KGHSH and CDR2 LQKENI. This CDR3 has 16 amino acids. CDR3 DNA sequence: TGTGCCAGCTCACCACCGGGCCAGGGAGGCACCGGGGAGCTGTTTTTT. It is translated as CASSPPGQGGTGELFF.

The chain uses TRBV4-1 and TRBJ1-3; 7 bases fit TRBD1. Trimming removed 2 bases from V and 0 bases from J; junction bases left unmatched: 4. The CDR3 totals 16 residues. CDR1 and CDR2 (germline): MGHRA, YSYEKL. Here the CDR3 reads CASSQRRDSSGNTIYF. The CDR3 DNA is TGCGCCAGCAGCCAACGTCGGGACAGCTCTGGAAACACCATATATTTT.

The chain has TRBV29-1 and TRBJ1-2; D call uncertain. V lost 3 bases to trimming and J lost 1 base, with 12 bases between them. The CDR3 consists of 14 residues. Germline lookup yields CDR1 SQVTM and CDR2 ANQGSEA. CDR3: CSVEGGEYNYGYTF. In DNA, the CDR3 is TGCAGCGTTGAGGGAGGTGAATATAACTATGGCTACACCTTC.

CDR3 residues: CSVDFGIGVGYTF. For the CDR3, the DNA is TGCAGCGTTGATTTTGGGATAGGAGTTGGCTACACCTTC. V and J are TRBV29-1 and TRBJ1-2, with D hard to call. The CDR3 totals 13 residues. V was shortened by 3 bases and J by 7 bases, with 15 bases between the two germline ends. CDR1 SQVTM and CDR2 ANQGSEA come from the germline V gene.

The V call is TRBV5-4, the J call TRBJ1-6; 7 nucleotides line up with TRBD1. The junction had 12 bases not matched to a gene; V was cut back by 0 bases and J by 9 bases. The germline CDR1 and CDR2 sequences are SGHNT and YYREEE (reference sequence). The CDR3 sequence is 17 residues long. The CDR3 spells CASSLGRGGEGGSPLHF. The CDR3 DNA reads as TGTGCCAGCAGCTTGGGGCGAGGGGGCGAAGGCGGTTCACCCCTCCACTTT.

The gene calls are TRBV6-5 and TRBJ2-1, with D perhaps matching TRBD2 (5 bases). The V end lost 0 bases, the J end lost 7 bases, and 10 bases lay between the germline ends. This CDR3 region has 14 residues. In germline, CDR1 is MNHEY, CDR2 SVGAGI. The CDR3 DNA reads as TGTGCCAGCAGTTACTCGGCGTCGGGAAATGAGCAGTTCTTC. Its protein is CASSYSASGNEQFF.

The V and J genes are TRBV7-3 and TRBJ1-2; D is perhaps TRBD1 (5 bases). The CDR3 runs to 13 residues. Trimming cost V 5 bases and J 5 bases, with 12 bases left between them. CDR1 and CDR2 from the germline V gene are SGHTA and FQGTGA. The CDR3 bases are TGTGCCAGCAGCCAATCCCAGGGATATGGCTACACCTTC. Translated: CASSQSQGYGYTF.

The chain couples TRBV2 to TRBJ2-3, with D possibly matching TRBD2 (6 bases). The CDR3 contains 13 residues. Trimming left V 7 bases short and J 2 bases short, with 10 bases between. Germline V gene data show CDR1 as SNHLY and CDR2 as FYNNEI. CDR3 amino acids: CASNGGVTDTQYF. CDR3 sequence (DNA): TGTGCCAGCAACGGCGGGGTCACAGATACGCAGTATTTT.

Regarding this clone: The sample holds other DNA sequences that translate to the same CDR3. DNA of the CDR3: TGTGCCAGCAGTCCAGGGACAGGGCGATCACCCCTCCACTTT. Its protein is CASSPGTGRSPLHF. This chain connects TRBV27 to TRBJ1-6, with 9 bases that match TRBD1. The CDR3 length is 14 residues. V lost 5 bases, J lost 10 bases, and 6 bases stayed unmatched. Germline CDR1 is MNHEY and CDR2 is SMNVEV (reference sequence).

This clone was detected only once. The chain has TRBV7-8 and TRBJ1-3; D possibly corresponds to TRBD1 (5 bases). V lost 5 bases to trimming and J lost 0 bases, with 8 bases between them. CDR3 length: 14 residues. Germline V lookup: CDR1 SGHVS, CDR2 FQNEAQ. In DNA, the CDR3 is TGTGCCAGCAGCCAAGGGACCTCTGGAAACACCATATATTTT. Protein: CASSQGTSGNTIYF.

This chain connects TRBV28 to TRBJ2-6; D is uncertain. The CDR3 consists of 15 residues. V was shortened by 7 bases and J by 3 bases, with 13 bases between the two germline ends. In germline, CDR1 is MDHEN, CDR2 SYDVKM. The CDR3 loop is CASTDILGGANVLTF. CDR3 coding DNA: TGTGCCAGCACTGACATTTTAGGTGGGGCCAACGTCCTGACTTTC.

The chain uses TRBV11-2 and TRBJ2-7; D is ambiguous. From germline, CDR1 is SGHAT and CDR2 FQNNGV. The CDR3 loop spans 14 amino acids. Trimming removed 5 bases at V and 0 bases at J, with 11 bases between. Written as DNA, the CDR3 is TGTGCCAGCAGCCCTCACCAGGCCTCCTACGAGCAGTACTTC. It encodes CASSPHQASYEQYF.